These 18 T cell receptor beta chains were all obtained from the same sample, sequenced in a study of blood T cell repertoires in COVID-19. Profiling relied on immunoSEQ multiplex PCR, and the TCRdb table lists in-frame clones only, not all of them. In the table there are 45,000 to 55,000 clones, less than 95% of which are singletons. Sequencing was done on a sample of peripheral blood. Receptors were obtained from a human donor in a cohort sampled during active COVID-19.

The V gene is TRBV9, the J gene TRBJ2-6; the D is unclear. Deletions cut 3 bases from V and 0 bases from J, with 10 bases between. This CDR3 has 16 amino acids. CDR1 and CDR2 (germline): SGDLS, YYNGEE. In DNA form, the CDR3 reads TGTGCCAGCAGCGCCGGTTCCGGCTCTGGGGCCAACGTCCTGACTTTC. Encoded protein: CASSAGSGSGANVLTF. Drawing the rest from reference TRBV9 and TRBJ2-6, the complete variable domain is DSGVTQTPKHLITATGQRVTLRCSPRSGDLSVYWYQQSLDQGLQFLIQYYNGEERAKGNILERFSAQQFPDLHSELNLSSLELGDSALYFCASSAGSGSGANVLTFGAGSRLTVL.

The genes are TRBV2 and TRBJ2-7; 12 bases match TRBD2. Germline V gives CDR1 SNHLY, CDR2 FYNNEI. CDR3 length equals 16 residues. The V and J ends lost 5 bases and 2 bases, in that order; junction bases with no gene match: 7. The CDR3 DNA is TGTGCCAGCAGTCATTACCCTAGCGGGAGGGCCTACGAGCAGTACTTC. Translating it yields CASSHYPSGRAYEQYF.

The chain carries TRBV3-1 (or the pseudogene TRBV3-2) and TRBJ1-1; 8 bases line up with TRBD1. V was clipped by 2 bases and J by 11 bases; unmatched bases: 7. This CDR3 has 13 residues. Germline V gene lookup returns CDR1 LGHDT and CDR2 YNNKEL (reference sequence). Here the CDR3 reads CASSQRRTGWAFF. CDR3 DNA sequence: TGTGCCAGCAGCCAAAGAAGGACAGGGTGGGCTTTCTTT.

The V call is TRBV9, the J call TRBJ1-5; 10 nucleotides match TRBD1. Germline assignment: CDR1 SGDLS and CDR2 YYNGEE. V was clipped by 3 bases and J by 7 bases; unmatched bases: 1. The CDR3 covers 13 residues. The CDR3 protein is CASSGTGGQPQHF. The CDR3 DNA reads as TGTGCCAGCAGCGGGACAGGGGGGCAGCCCCAGCATTTT.

The chain joins TRBV15 to TRBJ1-5, with a possible D match to TRBD1 (6 bases). Looked up from germline, CDR1 is LNHNV and CDR2 is YYDKDF (reference sequence). The CDR3 is 16 amino acids. Trimming shortened V by 0 bases and J by 1 base, and 10 bases separated the two germline ends. CDR3 DNA sequence: TGTGCCACCAGCAGAGATCTGGGACACAGCAATCAGCCCCAGCATTTT. Translated, it gives CATSRDLGHSNQPQHF.

V and J are TRBV10-2 and TRBJ1-1, with 8 bases identical to TRBD1. V lost 2 bases and J lost 4; bases outside the gene matches: 6. The CDR3 runs to 15 residues. CDR1 is WSHSY and CDR2 is SAAADI in the germline V gene. The CDR3 bases are TGCGCCAGCAGTGAGAGGACAGGGCTTGGCACTGAAGCTTTCTTT. It translates to CASSERTGLGTEAFF.

V and J are TRBV6-6 and TRBJ2-2, with D unclear. CDR1 and CDR2 (germline): MNHNY, SVGAGI (reference sequence). Trimming cost V 10 bases and J 4 bases, with 13 bases left between them. CDR3 length equals 13 residues. The CDR3 reads CATSQAGTGELFF. The DNA for the CDR3 is TGTGCCACCAGCCAGGCCGGCACCGGGGAGCTGTTTTTT.

The chain carries TRBV30 and TRBJ2-2; D perhaps matches TRBD2 (5 bases). Germline CDR1 reads GTSNPN; CDR2 reads SVGIG (reference sequence). Trimming removed 3 bases at V and 5 bases at J, with 19 bases between. This CDR3 is built from 16 residues. The CDR3 DNA sequence: TGTGCCTGGAGAAAAACCGGGCCCCGAGGGACCGGGGAGCTGTTTTTT. Translation gives CAWRKTGPRGTGELFF.

The chain links TRBV6-2 or TRBV6-3 to TRBJ2-7; D is ambiguous. Germline CDR1 is MNHEY and CDR2 is SVGEGT. The CDR3 length is 15 residues. The V end lost 2 bases, the J end lost 0 bases, and 11 bases lay between the germline ends. As DNA, the CDR3 is TGTGCCAGCAGTTACGAGGCGGCGAGCTCCTACGAGCAGTACTTC. Its protein product is CASSYEAASSYEQYF.

A word on this clone: This sample also contains other DNA sequences that code for the same CDR3. The rearrangement links TRBV10-3 to TRBJ2-7; 9 bases match TRBD1. Germline values: CDR1 ENHRY, CDR2 SYGVKD. CDR3 length equals 16 residues. V dropped 5 bases and J dropped 5; count of bases not matched to a gene: 13. The CDR3: CAISPGTGKGSHEQYF. Written as DNA, the CDR3 is TGTGCCATCAGTCCCGGGACAGGGAAGGGCTCGCACGAGCAGTACTTC.

The V and J genes are TRBV5-1 and TRBJ2-7; 9 nucleotides agree with TRBD2. Unmatched junction bases numbered 8, after V lost 2 bases and J lost 5 bases. Germline lookup yields CDR1 SGHRS and CDR2 YFSETQ. There are 15 residues in the CDR3. DNA of the CDR3: TGCGCCAGCAGCTTAATAGCGGGAGTGTACAACGAGCAGTACTTC. The encoded protein is CASSLIAGVYNEQYF.

The chain has TRBV28 and TRBJ1-2, with TRBD1 identical over 7 bases. Trimming removed 3 bases from V and 3 bases from J; junction bases left unmatched: 7. The CDR3 is 15 amino acids. The germline CDR1 and CDR2 sequences are MDHEN and SYDVKM. This CDR3 reads CASSFQGGGDYGYTF. The CDR3 region has the DNA TGTGCCAGCAGTTTCCAGGGGGGAGGAGACTATGGCTACACCTTC.

J is TRBJ2-7 and V is TRBV5-6, with 9 bases fitting TRBD2. With V trimmed by 2 bases and J by 4 bases, 10 bases remained unmatched. Germline CDR1 and CDR2: SGHDT and YYEEEE. CDR3 length equals 16 residues. CDR3 residues: CASSFTTSGYAYEQYF. In DNA form, the CDR3 reads TGTGCCAGCAGCTTTACTACTAGCGGGTACGCTTACGAGCAGTACTTC.

This chain connects TRBV3-1 (or the pseudogene TRBV3-2) to TRBJ2-7; 8 nucleotides agree with TRBD2. This CDR3 spans 15 amino acids. V lost 0 bases and J lost 6; bases outside the gene matches: 7. Germline V gene lookup returns CDR1 LGHDT and CDR2 YNNKEL (reference sequence). The CDR3 coding sequence is TGTGCCAGCAGCCAAGACCTGACGGGAGGGGGCGAGCAGTACTTC. Translated: CASSQDLTGGGEQYF.

The rearrangement links TRBV7-8 to TRBJ1-5; the D gene is possibly TRBD1 (6 bases). V gave up 5 bases and J gave up 6 bases, with 17 bases separating them. This CDR3 spans 15 amino acids. CDR1 and CDR2 from the germline V gene are SGHVS and FQNEAQ. CDR3 residues: CASSDPGGQGQPQHF. CDR3 nucleotides: TGTGCCAGCAGCGATCCCGGGGGGCAGGGTCAGCCCCAGCATTTT.

With respect to this clone: The CDR3 ends on some other residue instead of the conserved phenylalanine or tryptophan, so this is likely a read error. The chain combines TRBV2 with TRBJ1-1; 11 positions agree with TRBD1. The CDR3 contains 15 residues. Losses at the gene ends were 6 bases for V and 7 bases for J; bases not matched to a gene: 10. Germline-derived CDR1 and CDR2 are SNHLY and FYNNEI. CDR3 sequence: CASRGDRGNHREAFL. The CDR3 DNA follows: TGTGCCAGCAGAGGGGACAGGGGGAATCACCGTGAAGCTTTCCTT.

The V gene is TRBV15, the J gene TRBJ2-5; unclear D gene. The ends were cut back, 4 bases at V and 5 bases at J, with 14 bases in the middle. The germline CDR1 and CDR2 sequences are LNHNV and YYDKDF (reference sequence). This CDR3 is 14 amino acids long. CDR3: CATSTPRALETQYF. The DNA of the CDR3 is TGTGCCACCAGCACCCCCAGAGCGTTGGAGACCCAGTACTTC.

This rearrangement joins TRBV18 to TRBJ1-5; D perhaps matches TRBD1 (5 bases). Trimming removed 6 bases from V and 0 bases from J, with 12 bases in between. Germline V gene sequence: CDR1 KGHSH, CDR2 LQKENI. The CDR3 has 15 amino acids. CDR3 amino acids: CASSLSGNSNQPQHF. CDR3 DNA: TGTGCCAGCTCCCTCTCAGGGAATAGCAATCAGCCCCAGCATTTT.